Listed here are 32 T cell receptor beta chains from one sample, sequenced in a study of chemoradiotherapy in HPV16-positive cancers. Repertoires were generated with immunoSEQ multiplex PCR, while TCRdb's copy carries only in-frame clones and drops some. The sample lists under 10,000 clones, around 85% occurring once. Sequencing used blood, obtained from a patient who underwent chemoradiotherapy. The receptors shown here come from a human donor with HPV-associated anogenital cancer.

The CDR3: CASSIGDRGLNQPQHF. DNA of the CDR3: TGTGCCAGTAGTATAGGGGACAGGGGCCTCAATCAGCCCCAGCATTTT. The chain recombines TRBV19 with TRBJ1-5; 10 bases agree with TRBD1. The CDR3 loop spans 16 amino acids. With 1 base clipped from V and 3 bases from J, the junction kept 3 bases outside the gene matches. CDR1 and CDR2 from the germline V gene are LNHDA and SQIVND (reference sequence).

This chain joins TRBV29-1 and TRBJ2-5; possibly TRBD1 for D (7 bases). CDR3 length: 14 residues. CDR1 and CDR2 from the germline V gene are SQVTM and ANQGSEA. Trimming cost V 6 bases and J 4 bases, with 18 bases left between them. The chain's CDR3 is CSVVRGVGLETQYF. The CDR3 DNA reads TGCAGCGTCGTCAGGGGGGTGGGTCTAGAGACCCAGTACTTC.

J is TRBJ1-1 and V is TRBV15, with a tentative D call TRBD1 (5 bases). CDR1 is LNHNV and CDR2 is YYDKDF in the germline V gene (reference sequence). The CDR3 has 17 residues. V was shortened by 3 bases and J by 0 bases, with 17 bases between the two germline ends. For the CDR3, the DNA is TGTGCCACCAGCAGCACAGTTTGGGGCGGATTGAACACTGAAGCTTTCTTT. This sequence encodes CATSSTVWGGLNTEAFF.

The rearrangement uses TRBV5-6 and TRBJ2-1, with D perhaps being TRBD1 or TRBD2 (5 bases each). Trimming shortened V by 2 bases and J by 2 bases, and 14 bases separated the two germline ends. CDR3 length: 16 residues. In germline, CDR1 is SGHDT, CDR2 YYEEEE. The CDR3 loop is CASSFRGAHTYNEQFF. The DNA of the CDR3 is TGTGCCAGCAGCTTTCGAGGGGCCCATACCTACAATGAGCAGTTCTTC.

The chain combines TRBV5-4 with TRBJ1-1; D gene uncertain. Trimming pared 0 bases from V and 5 bases from J, leaving 8 bases between. This CDR3 comprises 13 residues. The germline V gene has CDR1 SGHNT and CDR2 YYREEE (reference sequence). The CDR3 protein is CASSLVRETEAFF. The CDR3 DNA reads as TGTGCCAGCAGCTTGGTACGGGAAACTGAAGCTTTCTTT.

V gene TRBV18 combines with J gene TRBJ2-7; 10 bases line up with TRBD1. Germline V gene lookup returns CDR1 KGHSH and CDR2 LQKENI. The CDR3 is 15 amino acids. The trim removed 5 bases at V and 4 bases at J, leaving 8 bases unmatched. For the CDR3, the DNA is TGTGCCAGCTCATTGGGGACAGGGGAGGGATACGAGCAGTACGTC. Its translation: CASSLGTGEGYEQYV.

The chain uses TRBV7-2 and TRBJ2-2; 8 bases match TRBD1. The CDR3 is 13 amino acids. The germline V gene has CDR1 SGHTA and CDR2 FQGNSA. J was trimmed by 5 bases and V by 5 bases; bases with no gene match: 1. This CDR3 is CASSRQGTGELFF. The CDR3 DNA sequence: TGTGCCAGCAGCAGACAGGGGACCGGGGAGCTGTTTTTT.

The CDR3 DNA follows: TGTGCCAGCAGCGTAGCGGGCGCGGGCACAGATACGCAGTATTTT. Amino acid sequence: CASSVAGAGTDTQYF. V usage is TRBV9 and J usage is TRBJ2-3; D gene ambiguous. Germline lookup yields CDR1 SGDLS and CDR2 YYNGEE. There are 15 residues in the CDR3. V was shortened by 0 bases and J by 1 base, with 9 bases between the two germline ends.

This clone was seen only a few times. J is TRBJ2-2 and V is TRBV5-1; unclear D gene. There are 17 residues in the CDR3. The V gene's germline CDR1 is SGHRS and CDR2 YFSETQ. Trimming left V 0 bases short and J 3 bases short, with 15 bases between. CDR3 nucleotides: TGCGCCAGCAGCTTGGAAGAGGAAGGGTCTTACACCGGGGAGCTGTTTTTT. Protein: CASSLEEEGSYTGELFF.

The gene calls are TRBV7-8 and TRBJ1-1; D is ambiguous. Looked up from germline, CDR1 is SGHVS and CDR2 is FQNEAQ. The CDR3 has 12 residues. Trimming removed 5 bases from V and 10 bases from J, with 14 bases in between. The CDR3 protein is CASSLGINGAFF. The DNA for the CDR3 is TGTGCCAGCAGCCTCGGGATCAACGGAGCTTTCTTT.

The V and J genes are TRBV7-8 and TRBJ2-3; D gene ambiguous. Deletions cut 5 bases from V and 0 bases from J, with 6 bases between. Germline V gene sequence: CDR1 SGHVS, CDR2 FQNEAQ. The CDR3 extends over 13 amino acids. CDR3 bases: TGTGCCAGCAGCCAGGACAGCACAGATACGCAGTATTTT. Protein sequence: CASSQDSTDTQYF.

The rearrangement joins TRBV25-1 to TRBJ1-6, with 7 bases that match TRBD1. Germline values: CDR1 MGHDK, CDR2 SYGVNS. The CDR3 extends over 15 amino acids. Trimming at V came to 5 bases and at J to 9 bases, leaving 10 bases not matched to a gene. CDR3 DNA sequence: TGTGCCAGCAGTCCCGACAGGGATGGGGGTTCACCCCTCCACTTT. As protein: CASSPDRDGGSPLHF.

This chain links TRBV7-9 with TRBJ2-2, with 7 bases that match TRBD2. The CDR3 sequence is 14 residues long. The germline V gene has CDR1 SEHNR and CDR2 FQNEAQ (reference sequence). Trimming cost V 7 bases and J 4 bases; bases outside gene matches: 6. For the CDR3, the DNA is TGTGCCAGCACGGGGGACTACCTCACCGGGGAGCTGTTTTTT. It yields the protein CASTGDYLTGELFF.

The J gene is TRBJ2-1, the V gene TRBV5-1; no clear D. The CDR3 is 13 amino acids. V was trimmed by 0 bases and J by 8 bases, leaving 9 bases between them. Germline V gene sequence: CDR1 SGHRS, CDR2 YFSETQ. The CDR3 region has the DNA TGCGCCAGCAGCTTGGCCTCTCTCCATGAGCAGTTCTTC. Its translation is CASSLASLHEQFF.

This clone has just one count. This sequence joins TRBV20-1 and TRBJ2-1; the D is unclear. V gave up 6 bases and J gave up 7 bases, with 10 bases separating them. The CDR3 totals 11 residues. The germline V gene encodes CDR1 DFQATT and CDR2 SNEGSKA (reference sequence). The CDR3 region is CSALGPNEQFF. CDR3 DNA sequence: TGCAGTGCCCTGGGCCCGAATGAGCAGTTCTTC.

The chain is built from TRBV30 and TRBJ1-2, with D perhaps TRBD1 (6 bases). This CDR3 has 17 amino acids. Germline V CDR1 and CDR2: GTSNPN, SVGIG (reference sequence). The V and J ends lost 3 bases and 4 bases respectively, with 24 bases between them. CDR3 coding DNA: TGTGCCTGGAGCCGTTGGACAGCTAATCCTTCCCTCTATGGCTACACCTTC. Translated, it gives CAWSRWTANPSLYGYTF.

V usage is TRBV19 and J usage is TRBJ1-5; 7 nucleotides agree with TRBD1. The CDR3 sequence is 15 residues long. CDR1 LNHDA and CDR2 SQIVND come from the germline V gene (reference sequence). V shed 4 bases, J shed 3 bases, and the junction held 6 bases outside the gene matches. The CDR3 sequence is CASSTLDRFNQPQHF. CDR3 DNA sequence: TGTGCCAGTAGTACCCTGGACAGGTTCAATCAGCCCCAGCATTTT. The full variable domain, in which reference TRBV19 and TRBJ1-5 provide the parts outside the CDR3, is DGGITQSPKYLFRKEGQNVTLSCEQNLNHDAMYWYRQDPGQGLRLIYYSQIVNDFQKGDIAEGYSVSREKKESFPLTVTSAQKNPTAFYLCASSTLDRFNQPQHFGDGTRLSIL.

The chain carries TRBV30 and TRBJ2-1; no clear D gene. V was clipped by 3 bases and J by 4 bases, with 10 bases between them. Germline V gives CDR1 GTSNPN, CDR2 SVGIG (reference sequence). The CDR3 has 13 residues. The CDR3 DNA sequence: TGTGCCTGGAGACAGAAGGGTTACAATGAGCAGTTCTTC. Its protein is CAWRQKGYNEQFF.

V gene TRBV4-1 combines with J gene TRBJ2-3, with D possibly being TRBD1 (6 bases). Germline V gene data show CDR1 as MGHRA and CDR2 as YSYEKL. With 1 base removed from V and 4 bases from J, the gap between germline ends came to 9 bases. The CDR3 extends over 14 amino acids. The DNA of the CDR3 is TGCGCCAGCAGCCAAGCAGGGGAGCCAGATACGCAGTATTTT. It is translated as CASSQAGEPDTQYF.

J is TRBJ1-5 and V is TRBV2; D gene ambiguous. CDR1 and CDR2 from the germline V gene are SNHLY and FYNNEI. This CDR3 spans 14 amino acids. The V end was cut by 3 bases, the J end by 5 bases, with 11 bases between. CDR3 DNA: TGTGCCAGCAGTGACTTTGGTTGGGATCAGCCCCAGCATTTT. Its translation is CASSDFGWDQPQHF.

The rearrangement links TRBV7-2 to TRBJ1-5, with D uncertain. The CDR3 totals 16 residues. Trimming took 1 base from V and 7 from J, leaving 17 bases between them. The germline V gene has CDR1 SGHTA and CDR2 FQGNSA. The CDR3 spells CASSLGGILDRQPQHF. The CDR3 DNA is TGTGCCAGCAGCTTAGGCGGCATTCTCGATCGGCAGCCCCAGCATTTT.

This clone was found a few times. CDR3 protein: CASSVKLSEQYV. CDR3 sequence (DNA): TGTGCCAGCAGCGTCAAGTTGAGTGAGCAGTACGTC. The rearrangement joins TRBV7-9 to TRBJ2-7; D not resolved. Germline CDR1 and CDR2: SEHNR and FQNEAQ (reference sequence). V shed 5 bases and J shed 7 bases, with 12 bases lying between them. The CDR3 runs 12 residues.

The V gene is TRBV7-6, the J gene TRBJ1-2; D may be TRBD1 (6 bases). V gave up 5 bases and J gave up 5 bases, with 27 bases separating them. The germline V gene encodes CDR1 SGHVS and CDR2 FNYEAQ. The CDR3 spans 18 residues. Here the CDR3 reads CASSPLQGVGLPIYGYTF. CDR3 nucleotides: TGTGCCAGCAGCCCCCTACAGGGTGTGGGTTTGCCAATATATGGCTACACCTTC.

The rearrangement uses TRBV19 and TRBJ1-5; 9 bases agree with TRBD1. The V gene's germline CDR1 is LNHDA and CDR2 SQIVND (reference sequence). V was clipped by 8 bases and J by 7 bases; unmatched bases: 6. This CDR3 spans 13 amino acids. The CDR3 nucleotides read TGTGCCAGTCGTCGGGACAGGGACCAGCCCCAGCATTTT. Protein: CASRRDRDQPQHF.

This rearrangement joins TRBV27 to TRBJ1-6; D gene unclear. The CDR3 loop spans 13 amino acids. V was cut by 7 bases and J by 5 bases, with 9 bases left in between. CDR1 and CDR2 (germline): MNHEY, SMNVEV (reference sequence). Written as DNA, the CDR3 is TGTGCCAGCAAAGAAAGCCATAATTCACCCCTCCACTTT. It codes for CASKESHNSPLHF.

This clone turned up a few times. The gene calls are TRBV5-1 and TRBJ2-3; 7 bases line up with TRBD1. Germline V gene sequence: CDR1 SGHRS, CDR2 YFSETQ. There are 16 residues in the CDR3. V was pared by 0 bases and J by 1 base, with 5 bases of the junction left unmatched. The CDR3 loop is CASSLDDRAGTDTQYF. The CDR3 region has the DNA TGCGCCAGCAGCTTGGACGACAGGGCCGGCACAGATACGCAGTATTTT.

The genes are TRBV6-5 and TRBJ1-1; TRBD1 might be the D (5 bases). Germline lookup yields CDR1 MNHEY and CDR2 SVGAGI. The V and J ends lost 2 bases and 0 bases respectively, with 7 bases between them. The CDR3 has 14 residues. This chain's CDR3 is CASSYGGMNTEAFF. For the CDR3, the DNA is TGTGCCAGCAGTTACGGGGGAATGAACACTGAAGCTTTCTTT.

The V and J genes are TRBV30 and TRBJ1-2; D is unclear. CDR1 and CDR2 (germline): GTSNPN, SVGIG (reference sequence). CDR3 size: 12 residues. V lost 4 bases and J 4 bases, leaving 10 bases between the germline ends. This CDR3 is CAWKTGPYGYTF. CDR3 DNA sequence: TGTGCCTGGAAGACGGGTCCCTATGGCTACACCTTC. The full variable domain, in which reference TRBV30 and TRBJ1-2 provide the parts outside the CDR3, is SQTIHQWPATLVQPVGSPLSLECTVEGTSNPNLYWYRQAAGRGLQLLFYSVGIGQISSEVPQNLSASRPQDRQFILSSKKLLLSDSGFYLCAWKTGPYGYTFGSGTRLTVV.

This clone occurred once. The chain joins TRBV6-6 to TRBJ1-6, with D hard to call. CDR3 length: 15 amino acids. Germline CDR1 is MNHNY and CDR2 is SVGAGI (reference sequence). Trimming took 8 bases from V and 0 from J, leaving 11 bases between them. The CDR3 sequence: CASLARSSYNSPLHF. CDR3 DNA: TGTGCCAGCCTAGCCAGAAGCTCCTATAATTCACCCCTCCACTTT.

Only one count was recorded for this clone. The chain joins TRBV27 to TRBJ1-2; no clear D. Germline V gene lookup returns CDR1 MNHEY and CDR2 SMNVEV (reference sequence). With 2 bases removed from V and 7 bases from J, the gap between germline ends came to 14 bases. CDR3 length equals 14 residues. The CDR3 spells CASSLVLGQSGYTF. DNA for the CDR3: TGTGCCAGCAGTTTAGTACTTGGGCAGTCTGGCTACACCTTC.

The rearrangement joins TRBV11-2 to TRBJ2-1; D remains ambiguous. Germline CDR1 is SGHAT and CDR2 is FQNNGV. V lost 4 bases, J lost 0 bases, and 10 bases lay in between. The CDR3 covers 15 residues. The CDR3 DNA sequence: TGTGCCAGCAGCTCGTTAGGATCCTCCTACAATGAGCAGTTCTTC. Its protein product is CASSSLGSSYNEQFF.

This chain joins TRBV20-1 and TRBJ1-2; D is uncertain. The CDR3 extends over 11 amino acids. V lost 5 bases to trimming and J lost 4 bases, with 8 bases between them. Germline assignment: CDR1 DFQATT and CDR2 SNEGSKA (reference sequence). CDR3 DNA: TGCAGTGCTGACACTCTCTATGGCTACACCTTC. This encodes CSADTLYGYTF.